The clone carrying this T cell receptor (beta chain) was picked up many times. Its matching antigen is unknown. Germline loops: CDR1 SNHLY, CDR2 FYNNEI. The CDR3 loop spans 16 amino acids. V trimming: 4 bases; J trimming: 0 bases; junction bases outside the gene matches: 6. The source of the sample is a study of T cells after yellow fever vaccination. TCRdb independently ran MiXCR on the 5' RACE reads; one entry per CDR3 protein. Of roughly 350,000 distinct CDR3 sequences in the sample, roughly 3.9% were seen once. General observations from the study: The secondary response was weaker but peaked faster, day 5 versus 15.

The specimen comprised PBMCs, sampled 5 days after the yellow fever booster vaccination. The TCR comes from a man aged 18 to 29 who received the YFV17D yellow fever vaccine. The chain joins TRBV2 to TRBJ2-4; 7 nucleotides match TRBD1. The chain's CDR3 is CASSGLGGRAKNIQYF. Here the CDR3 DNA reads TGTGCCAGCAGTGGGCTAGGGGGCCGAGCCAAAAACATTCAGTACTTC.